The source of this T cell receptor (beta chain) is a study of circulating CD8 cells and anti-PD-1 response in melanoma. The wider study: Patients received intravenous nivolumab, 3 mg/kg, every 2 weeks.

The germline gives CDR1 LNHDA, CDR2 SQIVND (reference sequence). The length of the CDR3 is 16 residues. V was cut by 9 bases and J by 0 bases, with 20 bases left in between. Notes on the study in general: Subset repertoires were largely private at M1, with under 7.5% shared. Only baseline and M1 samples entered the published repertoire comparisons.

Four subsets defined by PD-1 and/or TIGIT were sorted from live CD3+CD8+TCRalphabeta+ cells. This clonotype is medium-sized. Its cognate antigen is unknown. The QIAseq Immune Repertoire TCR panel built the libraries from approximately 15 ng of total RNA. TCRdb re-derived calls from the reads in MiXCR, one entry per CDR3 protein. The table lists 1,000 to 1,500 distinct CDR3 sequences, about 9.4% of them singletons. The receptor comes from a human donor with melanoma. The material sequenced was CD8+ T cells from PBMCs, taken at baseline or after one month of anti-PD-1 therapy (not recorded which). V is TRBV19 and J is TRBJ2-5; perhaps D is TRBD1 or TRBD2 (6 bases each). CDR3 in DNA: TGTGCCAGGACTGCTTGGGGGGCGCCTTACCAAGAGACCCAGTACTTC. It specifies CARTAWGAPYQETQYF.